The 20 T cell receptor beta chains listed next were all sequenced from one sample in a study of CDR3 diversity in severe acne (dated by TCRdb to about 2019). Library prep was done by PCR. The run used an Illumina HiSeq 2000. TCRdb took the public reads, trimmed them with fastp at Q25, ran MiXCR for clone calling and kept in-frame beta chains. When rows share a CDR3 protein, they turn into one entry using the most common DNA and genes. The sample table lists more than 85,000 distinct CDR3 sequences, roughly half of them with a count of one. The ten largest account for roughly 12% of the sample. The sequencing input was blood. All receptors come from a male donor with acne.

The rearrangement joins TRBV11-2 to TRBJ2-7; 7 bases match TRBD1. Germline CDR1 is SGHAT and CDR2 is FQNNGV. With 3 bases clipped from V and 3 bases from J, the junction kept 8 bases outside the gene matches. This CDR3 is 15 amino acids long. CDR3 sequence: CASSLDRTGGYEQYF. The CDR3 DNA sequence: TGTGCCAGCAGCTTGGACCGGACAGGAGGCTACGAGCAGTACTTC.

This clonotype was detected only a few times. The V call is TRBV14, the J call TRBJ2-5; maybe TRBD1 (6 bases). Germline V gives CDR1 SGHDN, CDR2 FVKESK. Trimming pared 4 bases from V and 4 bases from J, leaving 16 bases between. The CDR3 has 15 amino acids. Here the CDR3 DNA reads TGTGCCAGCAGCCCGACGGAAGGACAGATAGAGACCCAGTACTTC. Translating it yields CASSPTEGQIETQYF.

The chain uses TRBV28 and TRBJ2-5; D not certain. Germline CDR1 reads MDHEN; CDR2 reads SYDVKM. The V end was cut by 5 bases, the J end by 7 bases, with 17 bases between. The CDR3 loop spans 14 amino acids. The CDR3 DNA sequence: TGTGCCAGCAGTGCCCGGATCCAGCGAGGGACCCAGTACTTC. This codes for CASSARIQRGTQYF.

The CDR3 protein is CASSLFRGASYGYTF. In DNA form, the CDR3 reads TGTGCCAGCAGTTTGTTTCGGGGGGCTTCCTATGGCTACACCTTC. V and J are TRBV12-3 or TRBV12-4 and TRBJ1-2; D possibly corresponds to TRBD1 (6 bases). The V gene lost 3 bases and the J gene lost 4 bases, with 15 bases spanning the gap. The CDR3 is 15 amino acids.

This clonotype has just a few counts. V and J are TRBV6-6 and TRBJ1-5; 7 bases map to TRBD1. CDR1 is MNHNY, CDR2 SVGAGI, per germline (reference sequence). The V segment lost 0 bases and the J segment 4 bases; nucleotides outside the gene matches: 6. The CDR3 runs 16 residues. This chain's CDR3 is CASSYSDRRGNQPQHF. The CDR3 bases are TGTGCCAGCAGTTACTCGGACAGGAGGGGTAATCAGCCCCAGCATTTT.

This clonotype was counted at least ten times. The rearrangement links TRBV7-2 to TRBJ1-5, with no clear D. Germline values: CDR1 SGHTA, CDR2 FQGNSA. This CDR3 has 13 amino acids. With 6 bases removed from V and 0 bases from J, the gap between germline ends came to 6 bases. Written as DNA, the CDR3 is TGTGCCAGCAGTTCTTATAGCAATCAGCCCCAGCATTTT. Residues: CASSSYSNQPQHF. The full variable domain, rest sourced from reference TRBV7-2 and TRBJ1-5, is GAGVSQSPSNKVTEKGKDVELRCDPISGHTALYWYRQSLGQGLEFLIYFQGNSAPDKSGLPSDRFSAERTGGSVSTLTIQRTQQEDSAVYLCASSSYSNQPQHFGDGTRLSIL.

About this clonotype itself: This may arise from a read error, as a much more abundant clone is one base away. The rearrangement joins TRBV10-1 to TRBJ2-3; TRBD2 aligns across 9 bases. This CDR3 is built from 15 residues. Germline V gene lookup returns CDR1 WNHNN and CDR2 SYGVQD (reference sequence). CDR3 loop: CASIESASGVDTQYF. The CDR3 coding sequence is TGCGCCAGCATTGAGTCAGCTAGCGGGGTGGATACGCAGTATTTT.

The CDR3: CASSPWDSYEQYF. In DNA, the CDR3 is TGTGCCAGCAGCCCATGGGACTCCTACGAGCAGTACTTC. This chain joins TRBV25-1 and TRBJ2-7; D gene uncertain. Germline CDR1 MGHDK, CDR2 SYGVNS. V was cut by 6 bases and J by 0 bases, with 9 bases left in between. The CDR3 runs 13 residues.

The chain couples TRBV19 to TRBJ2-2; 9 positions match TRBD1. Unmatched junction bases numbered 3, after V lost 11 bases and J lost 5 bases. This CDR3 is built from 12 residues. Germline CDR1 and CDR2: LNHDA and SQIVND (reference sequence). The CDR3 protein is CAGTGTTGELFF. The CDR3 DNA follows: TGTGCCGGGACAGGGACGACCGGGGAGCTGTTTTTT.

Turning to this clonotype: This may be a read error, as it is one base from a much larger clone. This chain connects TRBV5-1 to TRBJ2-5; 7 bases fit TRBD1. Losses at the gene ends were 0 bases for V and 2 bases for J; bases not matched to a gene: 10. The germline V gene has CDR1 SGHRS and CDR2 YFSETQ. The CDR3 length is 17 residues. The chain's CDR3 is CASSLGLTGVGQETQYF. The CDR3 DNA is TGCGCCAGCAGCTTGGGATTAACAGGGGTCGGACAAGAGACCCAGTACTTC.

The table lists this clonotype with many counts. This chain uses TRBV12-3 or TRBV12-4 with TRBJ1-3; a possible D gene is TRBD1 (6 bases). The germline V and J ends were trimmed by 7 bases and 7 bases, with 17 bases remaining between them. This CDR3 contains 14 residues. For the CDR3, the DNA is TGTGCCAGCACAGGGGTAGTAGTCGGGAACACCATATATTTT. Protein sequence: CASTGVVVGNTIYF.

V gene TRBV11-1 combines with J gene TRBJ1-5, with D tentatively TRBD1 (5 bases). With 4 bases removed from V and 3 bases from J, the gap between germline ends came to 16 bases. The CDR3 loop spans 16 amino acids. Germline V gene sequence: CDR1 SGHAT, CDR2 FQDESV (reference sequence). The CDR3 loop reads CASSSGPRGVNQPQHF. Here the CDR3 DNA reads TGTGCCAGCAGCTCCGGACCGAGGGGCGTCAATCAGCCCCAGCATTTT.

In the case of this clonotype: This clone may be a read error of a much larger clone one base away. The chain uses TRBV10-2 and TRBJ1-4; D is perhaps TRBD1 (5 bases). V was clipped by 7 bases and J by 10 bases, with 19 bases between them. Germline V gene data show CDR1 as WSHSY and CDR2 as SAAADI. The CDR3 is 14 residues long. Here the CDR3 DNA reads TGCGCCAGCACAACAGGCTGGGCAGGTGGAAAACTGTTTTTT. Protein: CASTTGWAGGKLFF.

V gene TRBV2 combines with J gene TRBJ2-5; 7 positions match TRBD1. V lost 6 bases and J lost 5; bases outside the gene matches: 6. The CDR3 covers 13 residues. Germline V gives CDR1 SNHLY, CDR2 FYNNEI. The CDR3 region is CASSTGQSETQYF. Here the CDR3 DNA reads TGTGCCAGCAGCACGGGACAGAGTGAGACCCAGTACTTC.

This clonotype has a count of ten or more. This sequence joins TRBV2 and TRBJ2-7; 10 bases map to TRBD1. Germline CDR1 and CDR2: SNHLY and FYNNEI. With 6 bases clipped from V and 4 bases from J, the junction kept 6 bases outside the gene matches. The CDR3 is made up of 14 amino acids. The DNA for the CDR3 is TGTGCCAGCAGGAGGGACAGGGGTGATTACGAGCAGTACTTC. Translated: CASRRDRGDYEQYF.

The chain carries TRBV5-1 and TRBJ2-7, with a tentative D call TRBD2 (6 bases). The CDR3 has 20 residues. The ends were cut back, 1 base at V and 5 bases at J, with 31 bases in the middle. CDR1 is SGHRS and CDR2 is YFSETQ in the germline V gene. CDR3: CASSLTTGALSAGSSHEQYF. As DNA, the CDR3 is TGCGCCAGCAGCTTGACCACGGGAGCACTGTCAGCCGGGAGTTCCCACGAGCAGTACTTC. Full variable domain (remainder filled in from reference TRBV5-1 and TRBJ2-7): KAGVTQTPRYLIKTRGQQVTLSCSPISGHRSVSWYQQTPGQGLQFLFEYFSETQRNKGNFPGRFSGRQFSNSRSEMNVSTLELGDSALYLCASSLTTGALSAGSSHEQYFGPGTRLTVT.

This clonotype has ten or more counts. The V and J genes are TRBV30 and TRBJ2-1, with D perhaps matching TRBD1 (6 bases). CDR3 length equals 13 residues. Germline lookup yields CDR1 GTSNPN and CDR2 SVGIG (reference sequence). V was shortened by 0 bases and J by 3 bases, with 6 bases between the two germline ends. The CDR3 reads CAWSVQGYNEQFF. The CDR3 nucleotides are TGTGCCTGGAGTGTACAGGGCTACAATGAGCAGTTCTTC.

This clonotype was seen repeatedly, ten times or more. The genes are TRBV10-3 and TRBJ1-2; TRBD1 agrees at 10 bases. There are 15 residues in the CDR3. CDR1 is ENHRY, CDR2 SYGVKD, per germline. V was pared by 2 bases and J by 7 bases, with 7 bases of the junction left unmatched. The CDR3 DNA is TGTGCCATCAGTGAGGAGACAGGGGGCGAGGCTGGCTACACCTTC. As protein: CAISEETGGEAGYTF.

The rearrangement links TRBV27 to TRBJ1-1; 7 nucleotides agree with TRBD1. Germline V CDR1 and CDR2: MNHEY, SMNVEV (reference sequence). J gave up 3 bases and V 6 bases, and 7 bases lay outside the gene matches. The CDR3 is made up of 14 amino acids. The CDR3 DNA sequence: TGTGCCAGCAGCGAGTACAGGGGTTACACTGAAGCTTTCTTT. It translates to CASSEYRGYTEAFF.

V and J are TRBV7-6 and TRBJ2-7; 10 bases fit TRBD2. The V gene end was trimmed by 5 bases and the J gene end by 6 bases; junction bases not matched to a gene: 10. Germline V gives CDR1 SGHVS, CDR2 FNYEAQ. The CDR3 runs to 15 residues. The CDR3 loop is CASSKAGGSPLEQYF. DNA of the CDR3: TGTGCCAGCAGCAAAGCGGGAGGGAGTCCTCTCGAGCAGTACTTC.